Reported below is one T cell receptor (beta chain). Antigen unknown. The posterior iliac crest or another chosen site supplied post-transplant bone marrow aspirates. Sequencing was performed with immunoSEQ multiplex PCR; in TCRdb, only in-frame clones are kept and a portion is missing. The data hold tens of thousands of clones, with about nine tenths observed a single time. These data come from a study of graft-versus-host responses after intestinal transplantation. Broader study findings: GvH clonotypes were identified within recipient marrow, with a subset emerging first in ileum or blood. GvH clone levels peaked in circulation, and this peak was associated with early post-transplant HvG declines.

After removal of 0 bases from V and 6 bases from J, the junction contained 8 bases not matched to a gene. CDR1 and CDR2 (germline): SGHTA, FQGTGA. The CDR3 is 17 amino acids. Sample: bone marrow, taken 734 days after intestinal transplantation. The TCR was taken from a human patient who received an intestinal transplant, so some T cells may come from the graft donor. The chain uses TRBV7-3 and TRBJ1-6; TRBD1 matches 7 bases. The CDR3 DNA follows: TGTGCCAGCAGCTTAACCCAGGGACAGAGATTTAATTCACCCCTCCACTTT. Translation: CASSLTQGQRFNSPLHF. Full variable domain (rest looked up from reference TRBV7-3 and TRBJ1-6): GAGVSQTPSNKVTEKGKYVELRCDPISGHTALYWYRQSLGQGPEFLIYFQGTGAADDSGLPNDRFFAVRPEGSVSTLKIQRTERGDSAVYLCASSLTQGQRFNSPLHFGNGTRLTVT.